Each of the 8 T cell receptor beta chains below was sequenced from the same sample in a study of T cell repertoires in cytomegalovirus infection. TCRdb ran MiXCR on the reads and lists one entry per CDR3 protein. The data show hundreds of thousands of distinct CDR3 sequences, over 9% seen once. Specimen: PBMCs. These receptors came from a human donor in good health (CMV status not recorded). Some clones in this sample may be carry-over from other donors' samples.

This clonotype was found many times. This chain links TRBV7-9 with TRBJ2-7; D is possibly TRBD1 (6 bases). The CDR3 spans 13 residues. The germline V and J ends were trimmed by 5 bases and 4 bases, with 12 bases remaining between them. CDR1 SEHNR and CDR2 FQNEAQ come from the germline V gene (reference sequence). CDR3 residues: CASSTQQGYEQYF. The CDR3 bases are TGTGCCAGCAGCACCCAACAGGGATACGAGCAGTACTTC.

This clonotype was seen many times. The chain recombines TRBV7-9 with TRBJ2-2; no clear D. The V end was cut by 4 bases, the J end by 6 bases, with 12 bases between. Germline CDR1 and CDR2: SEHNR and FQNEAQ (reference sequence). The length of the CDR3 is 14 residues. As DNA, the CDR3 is TGTGCCAGCAGCTCGTGGGAAGAGGCCGGGGAGCTGTTTTTT. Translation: CASSSWEEAGELFF.

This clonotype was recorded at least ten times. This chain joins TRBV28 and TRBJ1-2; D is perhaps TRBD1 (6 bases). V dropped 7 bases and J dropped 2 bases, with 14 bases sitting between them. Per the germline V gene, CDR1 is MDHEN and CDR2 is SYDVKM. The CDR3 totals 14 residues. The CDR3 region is CASTPAGQNYGYTF. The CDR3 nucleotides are TGTGCCAGCACTCCTGCCGGACAGAACTATGGCTACACCTTC.

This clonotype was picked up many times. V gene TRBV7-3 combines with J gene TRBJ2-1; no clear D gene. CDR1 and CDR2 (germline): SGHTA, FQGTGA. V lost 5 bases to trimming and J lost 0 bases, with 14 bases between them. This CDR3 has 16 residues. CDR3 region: CASSKNSGSSYNEQFF. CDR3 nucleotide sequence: TGTGCCAGCAGCAAGAATAGTGGATCCTCCTACAATGAGCAGTTCTTC.

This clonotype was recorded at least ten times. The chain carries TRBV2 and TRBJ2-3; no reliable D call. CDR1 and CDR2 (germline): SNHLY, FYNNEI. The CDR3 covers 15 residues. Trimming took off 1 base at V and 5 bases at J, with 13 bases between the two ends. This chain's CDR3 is CASSEGGSWEDTQYF. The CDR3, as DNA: TGTGCCAGCAGTGAAGGCGGCTCTTGGGAAGATACGCAGTATTTT.

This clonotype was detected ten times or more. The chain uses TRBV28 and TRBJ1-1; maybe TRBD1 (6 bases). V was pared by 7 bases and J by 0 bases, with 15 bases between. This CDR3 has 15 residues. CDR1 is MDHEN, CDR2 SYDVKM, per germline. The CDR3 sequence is CASTGRRDMNTEAFF. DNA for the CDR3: TGTGCCAGCACCGGGAGGAGGGACATGAACACTGAAGCTTTCTTT. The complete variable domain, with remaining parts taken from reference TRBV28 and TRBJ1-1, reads DVKVTQSSRYLVKRTGEKVFLECVQDMDHENMFWYRQDPGLGLRLIYFSYDVKMKEKGDIPEGYSVSREKKERFSLILESASTNQTSMYLCASTGRRDMNTEAFFGQGTRLTVV.

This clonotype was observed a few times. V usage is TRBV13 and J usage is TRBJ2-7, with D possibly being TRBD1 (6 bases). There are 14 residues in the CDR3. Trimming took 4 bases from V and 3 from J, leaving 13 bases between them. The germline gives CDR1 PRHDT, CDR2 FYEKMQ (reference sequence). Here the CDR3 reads CASSSGQKGYEQYF. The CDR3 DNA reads TGTGCCAGCAGCTCTGGACAGAAAGGCTACGAGCAGTACTTC.

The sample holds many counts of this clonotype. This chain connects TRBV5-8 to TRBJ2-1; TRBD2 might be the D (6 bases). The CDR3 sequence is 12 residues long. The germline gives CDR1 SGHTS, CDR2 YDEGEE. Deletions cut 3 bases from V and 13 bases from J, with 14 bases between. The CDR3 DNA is TGTGCCAGCAGCTCTAACCGGGACTTACAGTTCTTC. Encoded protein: CASSSNRDLQFF.